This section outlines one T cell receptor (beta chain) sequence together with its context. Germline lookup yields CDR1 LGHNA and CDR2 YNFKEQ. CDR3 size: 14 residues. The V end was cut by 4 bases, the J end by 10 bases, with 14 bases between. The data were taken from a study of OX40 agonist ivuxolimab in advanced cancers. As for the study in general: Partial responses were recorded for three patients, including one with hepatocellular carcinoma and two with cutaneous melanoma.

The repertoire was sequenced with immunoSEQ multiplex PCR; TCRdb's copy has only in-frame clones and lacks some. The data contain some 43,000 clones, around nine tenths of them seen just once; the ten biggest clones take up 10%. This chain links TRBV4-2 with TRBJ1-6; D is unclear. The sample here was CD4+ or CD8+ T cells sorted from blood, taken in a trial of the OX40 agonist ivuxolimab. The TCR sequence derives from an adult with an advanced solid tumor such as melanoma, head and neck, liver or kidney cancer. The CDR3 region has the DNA TGTGCCAGCAGCCCAGATCTAGGTCGCTCACCCCTCCACTTT. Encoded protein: CASSPDLGRSPLHF.